The 21 T cell receptor beta chains reported below all come from one sample, sequenced in a study of beta chain features in type 1 diabetes. Every bit of the isolated RNA underwent reverse transcription, so sequencing read expressed TCRB transcripts. Assay: immunoSEQ multiplex PCR; the TCRdb copy retains only in-frame clones and omits some. The table lists hundreds of thousands of clones, around 15% of them singletons. Sequenced: naive CD4+ T cells from blood. These receptor sequences come from a man in his late teens or twenties in good health.

V usage is TRBV7-9 and J usage is TRBJ2-2; D remains ambiguous. The CDR3 is 13 amino acids. V shed 4 bases and J shed 4 bases, with 7 bases lying between them. CDR1 is SEHNR, CDR2 FQNEAQ, per germline (reference sequence). The CDR3, as DNA: TGTGCCAGCAGCTCCTGGGCCACCGGGGAGCTGTTTTTT. This encodes CASSSWATGELFF. The variable domain in full, completed from reference TRBV7-9 and TRBJ2-2, reads DTGVSQNPRHKITKRGQNVTFRCDPISEHNRLYWYRQTLGQGPEFLTYFQNEAQLEKSRLLSDRFSAERPKGSFSTLEIQRTEQGDSAMYLCASSSWATGELFFGEGSRLTVL.

The chain links TRBV5-6 to TRBJ2-5; 10 bases map to TRBD1. The CDR3 has 15 amino acids. Trimming removed 5 bases from V and 6 bases from J; junction bases left unmatched: 10. CDR1 and CDR2 (germline): SGHDT, YYEEEE. CDR3 sequence (DNA): TGTGCCAGCAGAGCCGACAGGGGGCGCATGAAGACCCAGTACTTC. It is translated as CASRADRGRMKTQYF.

This clone was seen a handful of times. The rearrangement joins TRBV7-2 to TRBJ1-5; D remains ambiguous. The CDR3 totals 15 residues. CDR1 and CDR2 (germline): SGHTA, FQGNSA. Trimming shortened V by 2 bases and J by 9 bases, and 17 bases separated the two germline ends. CDR3 in amino acids: CASSLRSGSWVPQHF. DNA of the CDR3: TGTGCCAGCAGCTTACGGTCCGGTTCATGGGTGCCCCAGCATTTT.

The rearrangement uses TRBV21-1 and TRBJ1-2; no check of the table's D call, TRBD1, against the DNA was made. TRBV21-1 is termed a pseudogene. The CDR3 contains 16 residues. The CDR3 here is CASSVDSRLANYGYTF. The DNA of the CDR3 is TGTGCCAGCAGCGTGGACAGCCGATTAGCTAACTATGGCTACACCTTC.

A few counts support this clone. The rearrangement joins TRBV19 to TRBJ2-5; 8 nucleotides agree with TRBD2. Germline loops: CDR1 LNHDA, CDR2 SQIVND (reference sequence). This CDR3 comprises 14 residues. Trimming cost V 4 bases and J 6 bases; bases outside gene matches: 7. CDR3 residues: CASSTPGLVKTQYF. CDR3 DNA: TGTGCCAGTAGTACCCCGGGACTAGTTAAGACCCAGTACTTC.

This clone showed up just a few times. The chain has TRBV15 and TRBJ2-3, with TRBD1 matching over 9 bases. Germline V lookup: CDR1 LNHNV, CDR2 YYDKDF (reference sequence). The CDR3 totals 15 residues. The junction had 3 bases not matched to a gene; V was cut back by 2 bases and J by 3 bases. The CDR3 DNA reads as TGTGCCACCAGCAGACCCGACAGGGGGACAGATACGCAGTATTTT. This codes for CATSRPDRGTDTQYF. The full variable domain, in which reference TRBV15 and TRBJ2-3 provide the parts outside the CDR3, is DAMVIQNPRYQVTQFGKPVTLSCSQTLNHNVMYWYQQKSSQAPKLLFHYYDKDFNNEADTPDNFQSRRPNTSFCFLDIRSPGLGDTAMYLCATSRPDRGTDTQYFGPGTRLTVL.

This chain uses TRBV9 with TRBJ2-3; 9 positions agree with TRBD2. V dropped 0 bases and J dropped 4; count of bases not matched to a gene: 6. The CDR3 has 16 amino acids. The germline V gene has CDR1 SGDLS and CDR2 YYNGEE. The CDR3, as DNA: TGTGCCAGCAGCGTAGGGCTAGCGGGGACCGCAGATACGCAGTATTTT. Translated, it gives CASSVGLAGTADTQYF.

This clone was seen more than once but under ten times. The chain links TRBV10-3 to TRBJ2-7; TRBD1 aligns across 8 bases. V lost 6 bases to trimming and J lost 5 bases; unmatched junction nucleotides: 12. CDR1 is ENHRY, CDR2 SYGVKD, per germline. The CDR3 contains 15 residues. Here the CDR3 reads CAIRGDRTPGDEQYF. The CDR3, as DNA: TGTGCCATCAGGGGGGACAGGACACCCGGGGACGAGCAGTACTTC.

V usage is TRBV9 and J usage is TRBJ2-6, with D maybe TRBD2 (6 bases). With 0 bases removed from V and 0 bases from J, the gap between germline ends came to 22 bases. This CDR3 has 21 residues. Germline V gene data show CDR1 as SGDLS and CDR2 as YYNGEE. The CDR3: CASSVGLSGVRTSSGANVLTF. The CDR3 DNA reads TGTGCCAGCAGCGTAGGCCTTTCGGGGGTACGAACGTCCTCTGGGGCCAACGTCCTGACTTTC.

This clone turned up a few times. The chain uses TRBV30 and TRBJ2-7, with 9 positions matching TRBD1. Trimming cost V 5 bases and J 1 base; bases outside gene matches: 9. This CDR3 has 15 amino acids. In germline, CDR1 is GTSNPN, CDR2 SVGIG (reference sequence). The chain's CDR3 is CAWGGSGQGSYEQYF. For the CDR3, the DNA is TGTGCCTGGGGTGGATCGGGACAGGGATCCTACGAGCAGTACTTC.

This chain uses TRBV28 with TRBJ2-7; 8 bases map to TRBD2. The CDR3 runs 13 residues. J lost 2 bases, V lost 3 bases, and 0 bases had no gene match. Germline CDR1 reads MDHEN; CDR2 reads SYDVKM. The CDR3 reads CASSFSGAYEQYF. The CDR3 DNA sequence: TGTGCCAGCAGTTTTAGCGGGGCCTACGAGCAGTACTTC.

The chain couples TRBV7-9 to TRBJ1-2; 11 bases are shared with TRBD1. The V and J ends lost 2 bases and 7 bases, in that order; junction bases with no gene match: 3. The length of the CDR3 is 14 residues. Germline lookup yields CDR1 SEHNR and CDR2 FQNEAQ (reference sequence). CDR3 amino acids: CASSLSGQGVGYTF. The CDR3 DNA follows: TGTGCCAGCAGCTTATCGGGACAGGGGGTTGGCTACACCTTC.

This clone has just a few counts. The chain uses TRBV7-2 and TRBJ1-2; D might be TRBD1 (5 bases). Trimming cost V 3 bases and J 8 bases, with 10 bases left between them. Germline CDR1 SGHTA, CDR2 FQGNSA. The CDR3 consists of 12 residues. Here the CDR3 DNA reads TGTGCCAGCAGCTTGGGTGGGACGGGCTACACCTTC. This encodes CASSLGGTGYTF.

This CDR3 is CASSLHPGGGLETQYF. The CDR3, as DNA: TGTGCCAGCAGCTTACATCCCGGGGGAGGTTTAGAGACCCAGTACTTC. The chain uses TRBV5-5 and TRBJ2-5; the D gene is possibly TRBD2 (6 bases). CDR3 size: 16 residues. Germline V gene sequence: CDR1 SGHKS, CDR2 YYEKEE (reference sequence). The V end was cut by 2 bases, the J end by 4 bases, with 18 bases between.

Only a few counts were recorded for this clone. The chain has TRBV5-6 and TRBJ2-7; possible D gene TRBD1, 5 bases. The V end was cut by 1 base, the J end by 5 bases, with 10 bases between. CDR1 and CDR2 from the germline V gene are SGHDT and YYEEEE. This CDR3 region has 13 residues. CDR3 nucleotide sequence: TGTGCCAGCAGCTTGTCCAGGGCACACGAGCAGTACTTC. It specifies CASSLSRAHEQYF.

The genes are TRBV5-1 and TRBJ2-5; no firm D call. The CDR3 sequence is 16 residues long. Germline lookup yields CDR1 SGHRS and CDR2 YFSETQ. With 0 bases removed from V and 5 bases from J, the gap between germline ends came to 17 bases. CDR3 bases: TGCGCCAGCAGCTTGGGGACCTCCCTAGGGAAGGAGACCCAGTACTTC. Translation gives CASSLGTSLGKETQYF.

This clone was observed a handful of times. The chain has TRBV27 and TRBJ1-1; 8 positions match TRBD1. The V gene's germline CDR1 is MNHEY and CDR2 SMNVEV (reference sequence). This CDR3 contains 14 residues. Trimming at V came to 2 bases and at J to 6 bases, leaving 5 bases not matched to a gene. CDR3 nucleotide sequence: TGTGCCAGCAGTTTAAGCCAGGGGGCGGCTGAAGCTTTCTTT. Translated: CASSLSQGAAEAFF.

The chain carries TRBV25-1 and TRBJ2-3; 10 positions match TRBD1. CDR1 is MGHDK and CDR2 is SYGVNS in the germline V gene. Unmatched junction bases numbered 6, after V lost 2 bases and J lost 4 bases. The CDR3 consists of 16 residues. CDR3 in DNA: TGTGCCAGCAGTGAAGCGCTGACAGGGGGCGCAGATACGCAGTATTTT. It codes for CASSEALTGGADTQYF.

This clone was seen only a few times. The chain has TRBV7-9 and TRBJ2-6; unclear D gene. The CDR3 loop spans 13 amino acids. Germline values: CDR1 SEHNR, CDR2 FQNEAQ (reference sequence). The germline V and J ends were trimmed by 6 bases and 1 base, with 4 bases remaining between them. CDR3 in DNA: TGTGCCAGCAGGGCTTCTGGGGCCAACGTCCTGACTTTC. Translation gives CASRASGANVLTF.

This clone has a handful of counts. The chain couples TRBV5-1 to TRBJ2-1, with D hard to call. Deletions cut 0 bases from V and 6 bases from J, with 13 bases between. The CDR3 is made up of 15 amino acids. CDR1 SGHRS and CDR2 YFSETQ come from the germline V gene. The CDR3 is CASSLGPTKSNEQFF. The DNA of the CDR3 is TGCGCCAGCAGCTTGGGGCCAACAAAGAGCAATGAGCAGTTCTTC. Supplemented by reference TRBV5-1 and TRBJ2-1, the full variable domain reads KAGVTQTPRYLIKTRGQQVTLSCSPISGHRSVSWYQQTPGQGLQFLFEYFSETQRNKGNFPGRFSGRQFSNSRSEMNVSTLELGDSALYLCASSLGPTKSNEQFFGPGTRLTVL.

The V call is TRBV6-6, the J call TRBJ2-1; a weak D match, TRBD1 (5 bases). The CDR3 length is 14 residues. Germline V CDR1 and CDR2: MNHNY, SVGAGI (reference sequence). Trimming removed 11 bases at V and 4 bases at J, with 18 bases between. CDR3 bases: TGTGCCGGCGAACAGGATTCTTATTACAATGAGCAGTTCTTC. Amino acids: CAGEQDSYYNEQFF.